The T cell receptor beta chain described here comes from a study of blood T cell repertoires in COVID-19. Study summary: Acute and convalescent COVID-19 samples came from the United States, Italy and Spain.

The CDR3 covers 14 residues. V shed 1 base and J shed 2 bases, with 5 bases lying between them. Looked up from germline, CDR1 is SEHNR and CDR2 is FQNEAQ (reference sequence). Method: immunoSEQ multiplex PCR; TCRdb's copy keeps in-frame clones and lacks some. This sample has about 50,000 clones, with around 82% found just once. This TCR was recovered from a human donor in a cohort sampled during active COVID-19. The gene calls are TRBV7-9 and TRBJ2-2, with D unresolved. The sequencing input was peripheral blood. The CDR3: CASSLVTNTGELFF. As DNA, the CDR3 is TGTGCCAGCAGCTTAGTCACTAACACCGGGGAGCTGTTTTTT.